A selection of T cell receptor beta chains follows, all from one sample in a study of cytomegalovirus exposure and HLA in healthy donors. Sequencing was performed with immunoSEQ multiplex PCR; in TCRdb, only in-frame clones are kept and a portion is missing. The table includes about 220,000 clones, 82% detected once. Sequenced sample: PBMCs. These receptors came from a man between 35 and 55 years old in good health and CMV-seropositive. Each CDR3 is given with its conserved first and last residue. The order of the fields is CDR3 protein, CDR3 DNA, J gene, clone size, D gene, CDR3 length, V gene. D genes are given only for firm matches. Clone size appears in some rows only: once, few, many, or a class for an expanded clone.

CDR3aa: CASSIGGLAGGPGELFF; CDR3nt: TGTGCCAGTAGTATAGGGGGACTAGCGGGAGGGCCTGGGGAGCTGTTTTTT; j_gene: TRBJ2-2; abundance: .; d_gene: TRBD2; len: 17; v_gene: TRBV19
CDR3aa: CASSHRGPYEQYF; CDR3nt: TGTGCCAGCAGCCACAGGGGGCCCTACGAGCAGTACTTC; j_gene: TRBJ2-7; abundance: .; d_gene: TRBD1; len: 13; v_gene: TRBV7-6
CDR3aa: CASSFSGTGARDTQYF; CDR3nt: TGTGCCAGCAGTTTCTCTGGGACAGGAGCACGAGATACGCAGTATTTT; j_gene: TRBJ2-3; abundance: .; d_gene: TRBD1; len: 16; v_gene: TRBV27
CDR3aa: CASSVLMTPRGGSVYGYTF; CDR3nt: TGTGCCAGCAGCGTCCTTATGACCCCGAGGGGGGGAAGTGTCTATGGCTACACCTTC; j_gene: TRBJ1-2; abundance: .; d_gene: .; len: 19; v_gene: TRBV9
CDR3aa: CASSAGLANEQFF; CDR3nt: TGTGCCAGCAGTGCCGGACTAGCGAATGAGCAGTTCTTC; j_gene: TRBJ2-1; abundance: .; d_gene: TRBD2; len: 13; v_gene: TRBV6-5
CDR3aa: CASSLYSAEDTEAFF; CDR3nt: TGCGCCAGCAGCTTGTACAGTGCGGAGGACACTGAAGCTTTCTTT; j_gene: TRBJ1-1; abundance: .; d_gene: .; len: 15; v_gene: TRBV5-1
CDR3aa: CASSHRDSPYEQYF; CDR3nt: TGTGCCAGCAGCCACCGGGACAGCCCGTACGAGCAGTACTTC; j_gene: TRBJ2-7; abundance: .; d_gene: TRBD1; len: 14; v_gene: TRBV7-9
CDR3aa: CASSGGTFLGSGELFF; CDR3nt: TGTGCCAGCAGCGGCGGGACTTTCCTTGGATCCGGGGAGCTGTTTTTT; j_gene: TRBJ2-2; abundance: .; d_gene: .; len: 16; v_gene: TRBV11-3
CDR3aa: CASSQDRVQPQHF; CDR3nt: TGTGCCAGCAGTCAGGACAGGGTTCAGCCCCAGCATTTT; j_gene: TRBJ1-5; abundance: .; d_gene: TRBD1; len: 13; v_gene: TRBV6-5
CDR3aa: CASSSLGRLHEQFF; CDR3nt: TGTGCCAGCAGTTCCCTCGGGAGATTACATGAGCAGTTCTTC; j_gene: TRBJ2-1; abundance: .; d_gene: .; len: 14; v_gene: TRBV6-5
CDR3aa: CASSLQATGTGYTF; CDR3nt: TGTGCCAGCAGCTTACAGGCGACAGGGACCGGCTACACCTTC; j_gene: TRBJ1-2; abundance: .; d_gene: TRBD1; len: 14; v_gene: TRBV7-2
CDR3aa: CASSKGVNTEAFF; CDR3nt: TGTGCCAGTTCGAAAGGGGTGAACACTGAAGCTTTCTTT; j_gene: TRBJ1-1; abundance: .; d_gene: .; len: 13; v_gene: TRBV19
CDR3aa: CASSETSRPTDTQYF; CDR3nt: TGCGCCAGCAGCGAGACTAGCAGACCCACAGATACGCAGTATTTT; j_gene: TRBJ2-3; abundance: .; d_gene: TRBD2; len: 15; v_gene: TRBV5-1
CDR3aa: CASSFGGGLSTEAFF; CDR3nt: TGTGCCAGCAGCTTTGGGGGGGGGTTATCTACTGAAGCTTTCTTT; j_gene: TRBJ1-1; abundance: .; d_gene: .; len: 15; v_gene: TRBV5-6
CDR3aa: CASSPREGHNEQFF; CDR3nt: TGTGCCAGCAGTCCGCGGGAGGGCCACAATGAGCAGTTCTTC; j_gene: TRBJ2-1; abundance: .; d_gene: TRBD2; len: 14; v_gene: TRBV6-5
CDR3aa: CASSCRDTSSGNTIYF; CDR3nt: TGTGCCAGCAGCTGCCGGGACACTAGCTCTGGAAACACCATATATTTT; j_gene: TRBJ1-3; abundance: .; d_gene: .; len: 16; v_gene: TRBV6-7
CDR3aa: CASVRTGPNQPQHF; CDR3nt: TGTGCCAGCGTCCGGACAGGGCCAAATCAGCCCCAGCATTTT; j_gene: TRBJ1-5; abundance: .; d_gene: TRBD1; len: 14; v_gene: TRBV2
CDR3aa: CASSRDYEQYF; CDR3nt: TGTGCCAGCAGCCGAGACTACGAGCAGTACTTC; j_gene: TRBJ2-7; abundance: .; d_gene: .; len: 11; v_gene: TRBV7-2
CDR3aa: CASTPGTVYGYTF; CDR3nt: TGTGCCAGCACACCCGGGACAGTCTATGGCTACACCTTC; j_gene: TRBJ1-2; abundance: .; d_gene: TRBD1; len: 13; v_gene: TRBV19
CDR3aa: CASSPRRGSSYNEQFF; CDR3nt: TGTGCCAGCAGCCCCCGACGGGGGAGCTCCTACAATGAGCAGTTCTTC; j_gene: TRBJ2-1; abundance: .; d_gene: .; len: 16; v_gene: TRBV9
CDR3aa: CASSLEVGQGNTEAFF; CDR3nt: TGTGCCAGCAGCTTAGAAGTGGGACAGGGGAACACTGAAGCTTTCTTT; j_gene: TRBJ1-1; abundance: .; d_gene: TRBD1; len: 16; v_gene: TRBV7-8
CDR3aa: CATSIGALKGREPQHF; CDR3nt: TGTGCCACAAGTATTGGCGCCCTAAAAGGTCGGGAGCCCCAGCATTTT; j_gene: TRBJ1-5; abundance: .; d_gene: .; len: 16; v_gene: TRBV19
CDR3aa: CASSFIRRDGYTF; CDR3nt: TGTGCCAGCAGCTTTATAAGACGGGATGGCTACACCTTC; j_gene: TRBJ1-2; abundance: .; d_gene: .; len: 13; v_gene: TRBV7-2
CDR3aa: CASSLDEETQYF; CDR3nt: TGTGCCAGCAGCCTAGACGAGGAGACCCAGTACTTC; j_gene: TRBJ2-5; abundance: .; d_gene: .; len: 12; v_gene: TRBV9
CDR3aa: CASSAGPSVETQYF; CDR3nt: TGTGCCAGCAGCGCGGGACCATCAGTGGAGACCCAGTACTTC; j_gene: TRBJ2-5; abundance: .; d_gene: .; len: 14; v_gene: TRBV11-2
CDR3aa: CASSPEASDEQFF; CDR3nt: TGCGCCAGCAGTCCGGAGGCTAGCGATGAGCAGTTCTTC; j_gene: TRBJ2-1; abundance: few; d_gene: .; len: 13; v_gene: TRBV5-1
CDR3aa: CASRSTGLWNQPQHF; CDR3nt: TGTGCCAGCAGGTCAACAGGGCTATGGAATCAGCCCCAGCATTTT; j_gene: TRBJ1-5; abundance: .; d_gene: .; len: 15; v_gene: TRBV6-1
CDR3aa: CASSYPSRGRTEAFF; CDR3nt: TGTGCCAGCAGTTATCCCTCCAGGGGGCGAACTGAAGCTTTCTTT; j_gene: TRBJ1-1; abundance: once; d_gene: TRBD1; len: 15; v_gene: TRBV25-1
CDR3aa: CASSRGDRVYGNTEAFF; CDR3nt: TGCGCCTCAAGTAGGGGGGACAGGGTTTATGGAAACACTGAAGCTTTCTTT; j_gene: TRBJ1-1; abundance: once; d_gene: TRBD1; len: 17; v_gene: TRBV5-1
CDR3aa: CASSLAYRQETQYF; CDR3nt: TGTGCCAGCAGCTTAGCGTACAGACAAGAGACCCAGTACTTC; j_gene: TRBJ2-5; abundance: .; d_gene: .; len: 14; v_gene: TRBV7-9
CDR3aa: CASSEVWEGVHEQYF; CDR3nt: TGTGCCAGCAGTGAAGTGTGGGAGGGAGTACACGAGCAGTACTTC; j_gene: TRBJ2-7; abundance: once; d_gene: TRBD2; len: 15; v_gene: TRBV6-1
CDR3aa: CASSLEAGLSGYTF; CDR3nt: TGTGCCAGCAGCTTAGAGGCAGGTCTTTCTGGCTACACCTTC; j_gene: TRBJ1-2; abundance: .; d_gene: .; len: 14; v_gene: TRBV7-9
CDR3aa: CSVTEAGGPIWEQFF; CDR3nt: TGCAGCGTGACGGAAGCGGGAGGGCCGATTTGGGAGCAGTTCTTC; j_gene: TRBJ2-1; abundance: once; d_gene: TRBD2; len: 15; v_gene: TRBV29-1
CDR3aa: CASSSSGNAETQYF; CDR3nt: TGTGCCAGCAGTTCTAGCGGGAACGCGGAGACCCAGTACTTC; j_gene: TRBJ2-5; abundance: .; d_gene: TRBD2; len: 14; v_gene: TRBV6-6
CDR3aa: CASSGRLGLTGELFF; CDR3nt: TGCGCCAGCAGCGGGCGACTAGGTCTCACCGGGGAGCTGTTTTTT; j_gene: TRBJ2-2; abundance: .; d_gene: .; len: 15; v_gene: TRBV5-1
CDR3aa: CASSDSSLAGSTDTQYF; CDR3nt: TGTGCCAGCAGTGACTCCTCACTAGCGGGTAGCACAGATACGCAGTATTTT; j_gene: TRBJ2-3; abundance: .; d_gene: TRBD2; len: 17; v_gene: TRBV2
CDR3aa: CASSADSSYNEQFF; CDR3nt: TGTGCCAGCAGTGCGGACAGCTCCTACAATGAGCAGTTCTTC; j_gene: TRBJ2-1; abundance: .; d_gene: .; len: 14; v_gene: TRBV27
CDR3aa: CASSESVSSGSYVEQYF; CDR3nt: TGCGCCAGCAGTGAGTCGGTGTCTAGCGGATCGTACGTTGAGCAGTACTTC; j_gene: TRBJ2-7; abundance: .; d_gene: TRBD2; len: 17; v_gene: TRBV10-1
CDR3aa: CASSPTGRSDGYTF; CDR3nt: TGTGCCAGCAGCCCGACAGGGAGGTCCGATGGCTACACCTTC; j_gene: TRBJ1-2; abundance: once; d_gene: TRBD1; len: 14; v_gene: TRBV7-3
CDR3aa: CSVGEGRRGYGYTF; CDR3nt: TGCAGCGTTGGAGAGGGCAGGAGGGGATATGGCTACACCTTC; j_gene: TRBJ1-2; abundance: once; d_gene: .; len: 14; v_gene: TRBV29-1
CDR3aa: CASSEAGTGSPQETQYF; CDR3nt: TGTGCCAGCAGTGAAGCGGGGACAGGTAGCCCCCAAGAGACCCAGTACTTC; j_gene: TRBJ2-5; abundance: .; d_gene: TRBD1; len: 17; v_gene: TRBV6-1
CDR3aa: CASRGSANSPLHF; CDR3nt: TGTGCCAGCAGAGGGAGCGCAAATTCACCCCTCCACTTT; j_gene: TRBJ1-6; abundance: .; d_gene: .; len: 13; v_gene: TRBV2
CDR3aa: CASSPGTGGADGELFF; CDR3nt: TGTGCCAGCAGCCCAGGGACAGGGGGCGCGGACGGGGAGCTGTTTTTT; j_gene: TRBJ2-2; abundance: once; d_gene: TRBD1; len: 16; v_gene: TRBV7-3